The rows below give T cell receptor beta chains drawn from one sample of a study of PD-L1 blockade in urothelial cancer. Method: immunoSEQ multiplex PCR; TCRdb's copy keeps in-frame clones and lacks some. The sample carries 80,000 to 95,000 clones, approximately 82% recorded once. Sequencing was performed on PBMCs, taken around atezolizumab (anti-PD-L1) treatment. These receptors were obtained from a man between 70 and 80 years old with urothelial cancer. CDR3s include the opening cysteine and the closing phenylalanine or tryptophan. The order of the fields is clone size, V gene, J gene, D gene, CDR3 protein, CDR3 DNA. D genes are given only for firm matches. Not every row has a clone size; where given, it reads once, few, many or a size class.

once	TRBV19	TRBJ2-7	TRBD2	CASSIQAGGGEQYF	TGTGCCAGTAGTATTCAAGCGGGAGGGGGCGAGCAGTACTTC
.	TRBV18	TRBJ2-7	TRBD2	CASSLWREREQYF	TGTGCCAGCTCACTATGGCGGGAGCGCGAGCAGTACTTC
once	TRBV28	TRBJ2-3	TRBD1	CASSRQGSDTQYF	TGTGCCAGCAGCCGACAGGGGTCAGATACGCAGTATTTT
.	TRBV5-4	TRBJ2-3	TRBD2	CASSLPGLAGGDTQYF	TGTGCCAGCAGCTTACCGGGACTAGCGGGAGGAGATACGCAGTATTTT
.	TRBV19	TRBJ2-1	TRBD2	CASSMGLLAGGLNEQFF	TGTGCCAGTAGTATGGGCCTCCTTGCGGGAGGGTTGAATGAGCAGTTCTTC
.	TRBV11-3	TRBJ2-7	TRBD2	CASSTTSGYGEQYF	TGTGCCAGCAGCACGACTAGCGGCTACGGCGAGCAGTACTTC
.	TRBV19	TRBJ1-2	TRBD1	CASSMGATGANYGYTF	TGTGCCAGTAGTATGGGGGCCACAGGGGCCAACTATGGCTACACCTTC
.	TRBV7-9	TRBJ2-3	.	CASSPTIFSTDTQYF	TGTGCCAGCAGCCCGACTATCTTTAGCACAGATACGCAGTATTTT
.	TRBV2	TRBJ2-3	TRBD2	CASRLAGTDTQYF	TGTGCCAGCAGGCTAGCGGGCACAGATACGCAGTATTTT
.	TRBV7-9	TRBJ1-4	TRBD1	CASSSDRGVGEKLFF	TGTGCCAGCAGCTCGGACAGGGGCGTAGGGGAAAAACTGTTTTTT
.	TRBV4-1	TRBJ2-3	TRBD2	CASSQEYGGGTSDTQYF	TGCGCCAGCAGCCAAGAATATGGCGGGGGGACCTCGGATACGCAGTATTTT
.	TRBV9	TRBJ1-3	.	CASSASGSSGNTIYF	TGTGCCAGCAGCGCCTCAGGGTCCTCTGGAAACACCATATATTTT
.	TRBV7-8	TRBJ2-7	.	CASSSNYEQYF	TGTGCCAGCAGCTCAAATTACGAGCAGTACTTC
.	TRBV2	TRBJ1-2	TRBD1	CASSEVGQGGGYTF	TGTGCCAGCAGTGAAGTAGGACAGGGGGGTGGCTACACCTTC
.	TRBV27	TRBJ2-7	TRBD2	CASMMGRASGRGSYEQYF	TGTGCCAGCATGATGGGGCGGGCTAGCGGGAGGGGGTCCTACGAGCAGTACTTC
.	TRBV5-6	TRBJ2-7	TRBD1	CASSWGPGQGGYEQYF	TGTGCCAGCAGCTGGGGACCGGGACAGGGTGGCTACGAGCAGTACTTC
.	TRBV10-3	TRBJ1-2	.	CATGVVGANYGYTF	TGTGCCACTGGAGTGGTGGGAGCTAACTATGGCTACACCTTC
.	TRBV5-4	TRBJ1-6	TRBD1	CASSLGGQANSPLHF	TGTGCCAGCAGCTTGGGGGGACAGGCTAATTCACCCCTCCACTTT
.	TRBV2	TRBJ2-1	TRBD1	CASSTGAEQFF	TGTGCCAGCAGTACAGGGGCTGAGCAGTTCTTC
.	TRBV5-1	TRBJ1-1	.	CASSAYKGGEAFF	TGCGCCAGCAGCGCCTACAAAGGGGGTGAAGCTTTCTTT
once	TRBV6-5	TRBJ2-2	TRBD2	CASRGLAANTGELFF	TGTGCCAGCAGAGGGCTAGCGGCGAACACCGGGGAGCTGTTTTTT
few	TRBV5-1	TRBJ2-2	TRBD2	CASSPFAGGTTGELFF	TGCGCCAGCAGCCCCTTTGCGGGGGGGACCACCGGGGAGCTGTTTTTT
.	TRBV6-6	TRBJ1-4	.	CASSYEPYRANEKLFF	TGTGCCAGCAGTTACGAGCCATACAGAGCTAATGAAAAACTGTTTTTT
.	TRBV15	TRBJ1-1	.	CATSREVRGWLNTEAFF	TGTGCCACCAGCAGAGAAGTCAGGGGCTGGTTGAACACTGAAGCTTTCTTT
.	TRBV5-1	TRBJ2-6	TRBD1	CASSLPGQGGPGANVLTF	TGCGCCAGCAGCTTACCGGGACAGGGGGGGCCTGGGGCCAACGTCCTGACTTTC
.	TRBV2	TRBJ2-7	.	CATAWVGQGATLYF	.
few	TRBV7-2	TRBJ2-1	TRBD2	CASSLGLAGGNEQFF	TGTGCCAGCAGTTTGGGACTAGCGGGAGGGAATGAGCAGTTCTTC
.	TRBV9	TRBJ1-1	.	CASSVGRANTEAFF	TGTGCCAGCAGCGTAGGCAGGGCGAACACTGAAGCTTTCTTT
.	TRBV6-1	TRBJ2-5	TRBD2	CASARLGGVQETQYF	TGTGCCAGCGCCCGACTCGGGGGGGTTCAAGAGACCCAGTACTTC
.	TRBV18	TRBJ1-5	TRBD1	CASSQETGMSNQPQHF	TGTGCCAGCTCACAGGAGACAGGGATGAGCAATCAGCCCCAGCATTTT
.	TRBV29-1	TRBJ1-2	TRBD1	CSVVGTGSFYYGYTF	TGCAGCGTCGTCGGGACAGGGTCCTTCTACTATGGCTACACCTTC
few	TRBV27	TRBJ1-2	TRBD1	CASSSGQAAGYTF	TGTGCCAGCAGTTCTGGACAGGCCGCTGGCTACACCTTC
.	TRBV6-5	TRBJ1-3	.	CASSQGRASGNTIYF	TGTGCCAGCAGCCAGGGTAGAGCGTCTGGAAACACCATATATTTT
.	TRBV5-1	TRBJ2-1	TRBD1	CASSLEGGVHNEQFF	TGCGCCAGCAGCTTGGAAGGGGGCGTCCACAATGAGCAGTTCTTC
.	TRBV19	TRBJ1-3	.	CASSTAGNTIYF	TGTGCCAGTAGTACAGCTGGAAACACCATATATTTT
.	TRBV14	TRBJ1-2	TRBD1	CASSQTPGQGSYGYTF	TGTGCCAGCAGCCAAACCCCGGGACAGGGGAGCTATGGCTACACCTTC
.	TRBV5-6	TRBJ2-2	TRBD2	CASSEGLAAITGELFF	TGTGCCAGCAGCGAGGGACTAGCGGCTATTACCGGGGAGCTGTTTTTT
.	TRBV28	TRBJ2-7	TRBD1	CASSRTGPFRGIEQYF	TGTGCCAGCAGTAGGACAGGGCCTTTTCGGGGGATTGAGCAGTACTTC
.	TRBV18	TRBJ2-2	TRBD1	CASSPQGAVFRTGELFF	TGTGCCAGCTCACCACAGGGGGCGGTATTTCGGACCGGGGAGCTGTTTTTT
.	TRBV19	TRBJ2-5	TRBD1	CASSIRGRTMEETQYF	TGTGCCAGTAGTATAAGGGGGCGTACGATGGAAGAGACCCAGTACTTC
.	TRBV15	TRBJ2-1	.	CATSSGYDSSYNEQFF	TGTGCCACCAGCAGCGGGTACGATAGCTCCTACAATGAGCAGTTCTTC
.	TRBV6-5	TRBJ1-1	.	CASSLRTGYTEAFF	TGTGCCAGCAGTTTAAGAACAGGGTACACTGAAGCTTTCTTT
once	TRBV19	TRBJ1-5	.	CASRRTVSNQPQHF	TGTGCCAGTAGAAGGACAGTTAGCAATCAGCCCCAGCATTTT
.	TRBV6-1	TRBJ1-2	TRBD1	CASSEATGFGYGYTF	TGTGCCAGCAGTGAAGCGACAGGGTTCGGCTATGGCTACACCTTC